This T cell receptor beta chain was profiled in a study of cytomegalovirus exposure and HLA in healthy donors. Study observations and caveats: Reportedly, fewer N-insertions than the approximately 600-donor mean appeared in an Asian-associated ancestry cluster in a later analysis. Presence/absence analyses assumed roughly uniform sequencing depth across donors.

Comment on this clone: What it recognizes is unknown.

The study ran its PCR with 60 Vbeta and 13 Jbeta primers. Data came from immunoSEQ multiplex PCR; TCRdb stores just in-frame clones and leaves some out. This sample has 150,000 to 200,000 clones, with about 71% found just once. The V gene's germline CDR1 is MNHEY and CDR2 SVGAGI. The CDR3 extends over 15 amino acids. J is TRBJ2-5 and V is TRBV6-5; TRBD2 might be the D (6 bases). The better agreement between TRBJ2-7 and the DNA end casts doubt on the J call. The receptor's source is a woman between 40 and 55 years old in good health and CMV-seropositive. The sequencing sample was made of PBMCs. The CDR3 spells CASRINRRADFEQYF. The CDR3 DNA reads as TGTGCCAGCAGAATCAACAGGAGGGCGGATTTCGAGCAGTACTTC.